The clone carrying this T cell receptor beta chain was detected only a few times. The target antigen is unknown. Around 530 ng RNA was reverse transcribed with alpha and beta constant-region primers. Each of the alpha and beta chains got its own library through chain-specific third strand synthesis with indices. A 5' RACE adapter with a random hexamer and the SP2 primer site was joined to cDNA. A 12-nucleotide barcode per molecule came from two concatenated random hexamers added pre-amplification. A short first PCR added P5 and P7 adapter elements and a second index. TCRdb reprocessed the 5' RACE reads with MiXCR, giving one entry per CDR3 protein. The data contain over 10,000 distinct CDR3 sequences, 11% of them singletons. The repertoire came from unfractionated whole blood and reflected all unsorted peripheral T cells. These data belong to a study of HIV-infected patients and healthy controls. CDR3 length equals 16 residues. V lost 5 bases to trimming and J lost 1 base, with 17 bases between them. The germline V gene has CDR1 SGHAT and CDR2 FQNNGV.

Study-level findings and limits: In healthy controls, MAIT alpha CDR3s were common; in HIV+ repertoires, severely depleted.

J is TRBJ1-1 and V is TRBV11-2, with a tentative D call TRBD1 (5 bases). The sequenced material came from blood. The clonotype was recovered from an adult in good health. The CDR3 DNA reads as TGTGCCAGCAGCCCCCAAGGAGGGGTAAGGAACACTGAAGCTTTCTTT. Encoded protein: CASSPQGGVRNTEAFF.